A selection of T cell receptor beta chains follows, all from one sample in a study of neoadjuvant anti-PD-1 for oral cavity cancer. Method: immunoSEQ multiplex PCR; TCRdb's copy keeps in-frame clones and lacks some. The profile shows tens of thousands of clones, about four fifths of them singletons. The sequencing used PBMCs, collected before nivolumab (anti-PD-1) treatment. These receptors came from a person between 35 and 79 years old with oral cavity squamous cell carcinoma. Both conserved end residues are part of each CDR3. D genes are given only for firm matches. Only some rows state a clone size, as once, few, many or a class for expanded clones.

d_call: NA; j_call: TRBJ2-3; v_call: TRBV25-1; clone_size: NA; cdr3_length: 15; cdr3_nt: TGTGCCAGCAGTGACTGGACAGCAGTTCCGGATACGCAGTATTTT; cdr3_aa: CASSDWTAVPDTQYF
d_call: NA; j_call: TRBJ1-5; v_call: TRBV9; clone_size: few; cdr3_length: 14; cdr3_nt: TGTGCCAGCAGCGAAAGCGCATCGAATCAGCCCCAGCATTTT; cdr3_aa: CASSESASNQPQHF
d_call: NA; j_call: TRBJ1-5; v_call: TRBV19; clone_size: NA; cdr3_length: 14; cdr3_nt: TGTGCCAGTAGTGAGGGGGGGATTGGTCAGCCCCAGCATTTT; cdr3_aa: CASSEGGIGQPQHF
d_call: TRBD1; j_call: TRBJ1-1; v_call: TRBV5-4; clone_size: NA; cdr3_length: 15; cdr3_nt: TGTGCCGCCACGGCGACAGGGGTAATGAACACTGAAGCTTTCTTT; cdr3_aa: CAATATGVMNTEAFF
d_call: NA; j_call: TRBJ2-7; v_call: TRBV4-2; clone_size: NA; cdr3_length: 16; cdr3_nt: TGTGCCAGCAGCCATCGCGCTGAGGGGTCCTCCTACGAGCAGTACTTC; cdr3_aa: CASSHRAEGSSYEQYF
d_call: NA; j_call: TRBJ1-1; v_call: TRBV12-5; clone_size: NA; cdr3_length: 13; cdr3_nt: TGTGCTAGTACCGGGGATTACAACACTGAAGCTTTCTTT; cdr3_aa: CASTGDYNTEAFF
d_call: NA; j_call: TRBJ2-3; v_call: TRBV4-1; clone_size: once; cdr3_length: 12; cdr3_nt: TGCGCCAGCAGCCCCCCCGCAGATACGCAGTATTTT; cdr3_aa: CASSPPADTQYF
d_call: NA; j_call: TRBJ2-2; v_call: TRBV5-6; clone_size: NA; cdr3_length: 17; cdr3_nt: TGTGCCAGCAGCTCCCCCAGTGAGAGGGCGGGAACCGGGGAGCTGTTTTTT; cdr3_aa: CASSSPSERAGTGELFF
d_call: TRBD1; j_call: TRBJ1-1; v_call: TRBV11-2; clone_size: NA; cdr3_length: 15; cdr3_nt: TGTGCCAGCAGCTTCAATGTCGACAGGGGTACTGAAGCTTTCTTT; cdr3_aa: CASSFNVDRGTEAFF
d_call: TRBD1; j_call: TRBJ2-5; v_call: TRBV10-3; clone_size: NA; cdr3_length: 14; cdr3_nt: TGTGCCATCAGCCGGGACAGGGGGCGGGAGACCCAGTACTTC; cdr3_aa: CAISRDRGRETQYF
d_call: TRBD1; j_call: TRBJ2-5; v_call: TRBV10-3; clone_size: NA; cdr3_length: 15; cdr3_nt: TGTGCCATCAGTGCCGACGGGACAGTTCAAGAGACCCAGTACTTC; cdr3_aa: CAISADGTVQETQYF
d_call: NA; j_call: TRBJ2-5; v_call: TRBV30; clone_size: NA; cdr3_length: 13; cdr3_nt: TGTGCCTGGAGTGTAAAGGGAAGGGAGACCCAGTACTTC; cdr3_aa: CAWSVKGRETQYF
d_call: NA; j_call: TRBJ1-2; v_call: TRBV28; clone_size: few; cdr3_length: 14; cdr3_nt: TGTGCCAGCAGTTTAGCCAACAGCTACTATGGCTACACCTTC; cdr3_aa: CASSLANSYYGYTF
d_call: TRBD1; j_call: TRBJ1-2; v_call: TRBV30; clone_size: NA; cdr3_length: 14; cdr3_nt: TGTGCCTGGGACGTGACAGGGGGGAACTATGGCTACACCTTC; cdr3_aa: CAWDVTGGNYGYTF
d_call: NA; j_call: TRBJ2-3; v_call: TRBV11-2; clone_size: NA; cdr3_length: 13; cdr3_nt: TGTGCCAGCAGCTTAATGGCCACAGATACGCAGTATTTT; cdr3_aa: CASSLMATDTQYF
d_call: NA; j_call: TRBJ2-3; v_call: TRBV4-2; clone_size: NA; cdr3_length: 14; cdr3_nt: TGTGCCAGCAGCCAAGATCGGGGGACAGATACGCAGTATTTT; cdr3_aa: CASSQDRGTDTQYF
d_call: TRBD1; j_call: TRBJ2-7; v_call: TRBV2; clone_size: NA; cdr3_length: 14; cdr3_nt: TGTGCCAGCAGAAAACAGGGGGCCCCTTACGAGCAGTACTTC; cdr3_aa: CASRKQGAPYEQYF
d_call: NA; j_call: TRBJ1-1; v_call: TRBV6-4; clone_size: NA; cdr3_length: 15; cdr3_nt: TGTGCCAGCAGGGCGGAGGGGGGGCTCAGGACTGAAGCTTTCTTT; cdr3_aa: CASRAEGGLRTEAFF
d_call: NA; j_call: TRBJ1-1; v_call: TRBV5-1; clone_size: NA; cdr3_length: 14; cdr3_nt: TGCGCCAGCAGCCTGAACTACCAGGGAGCTGAAGCTTTCTTT; cdr3_aa: CASSLNYQGAEAFF
d_call: TRBD1; j_call: TRBJ2-5; v_call: TRBV10-1; clone_size: NA; cdr3_length: 13; cdr3_nt: TGCGCCAGCAGTGCGGGACAGCAAGAGACCCAGTACTTC; cdr3_aa: CASSAGQQETQYF
d_call: NA; j_call: TRBJ2-5; v_call: TRBV10-3; clone_size: NA; cdr3_length: 13; cdr3_nt: TGTGCCATCAGTGTACGGGGCGCCGAGACCCAGTACTTC; cdr3_aa: CAISVRGAETQYF
d_call: NA; j_call: TRBJ2-7; v_call: TRBV28; clone_size: NA; cdr3_length: 13; cdr3_nt: TGTGCCAGCAGTACCGGGGCCCAGGACGAGCAGTACTTC; cdr3_aa: CASSTGAQDEQYF
d_call: NA; j_call: TRBJ2-6; v_call: TRBV4-2; clone_size: NA; cdr3_length: 17; cdr3_nt: TGTGCCAGCAGCCAAGCTTCTCTAGTCGCTGGGGCCAACGTCCTGACTTTC; cdr3_aa: CASSQASLVAGANVLTF
d_call: NA; j_call: TRBJ2-1; v_call: TRBV30; clone_size: NA; cdr3_length: 12; cdr3_nt: TGTGCCTGGAGTGTACAGGGTAATGAGCAGTTCTTC; cdr3_aa: CAWSVQGNEQFF
d_call: TRBD2; j_call: TRBJ2-3; v_call: TRBV6-1; clone_size: NA; cdr3_length: 14; cdr3_nt: TGTGCCAGCAGCCGGGGGGGGAGCACAGATACGCAGTATTTT; cdr3_aa: CASSRGGSTDTQYF
d_call: NA; j_call: TRBJ1-5; v_call: TRBV19; clone_size: NA; cdr3_length: 15; cdr3_nt: TGTGCCAGTGATAGCCGGAGTGCGGGCAATCAGCCCCAGCATTTT; cdr3_aa: CASDSRSAGNQPQHF
d_call: NA; j_call: TRBJ1-1; v_call: TRBV4-1; clone_size: NA; cdr3_length: 15; cdr3_nt: TGCGCCAGCAGCCACTCCGGGAGGGCGAACACTGAAGCTTTCTTT; cdr3_aa: CASSHSGRANTEAFF
d_call: NA; j_call: TRBJ1-2; v_call: TRBV7-9; clone_size: few; cdr3_length: 17; cdr3_nt: TGTGCCAGCACTTTATCCGCAGGGTCAGTGGCTAACTATGGCTACACCTTC; cdr3_aa: CASTLSAGSVANYGYTF
d_call: NA; j_call: TRBJ2-2; v_call: TRBV6-1; clone_size: NA; cdr3_length: 13; cdr3_nt: TGTGCCAGCAGCCTGACAGGTCTCGGGGAGCTGTTTTTT; cdr3_aa: CASSLTGLGELFF
d_call: NA; j_call: TRBJ1-4; v_call: TRBV30; clone_size: NA; cdr3_length: 15; cdr3_nt: TGTGCCTGGAGTGAAACAGGGCTCAATAATGAAAAACTGTTTTTT; cdr3_aa: CAWSETGLNNEKLFF
d_call: TRBD1; j_call: TRBJ2-3; v_call: TRBV5-1; clone_size: NA; cdr3_length: 18; cdr3_nt: TGCGCCAGCAGCTTCTCAATCGGGACAGCTACTAGCACAGATACGCAGTATTTT; cdr3_aa: CASSFSIGTATSTDTQYF